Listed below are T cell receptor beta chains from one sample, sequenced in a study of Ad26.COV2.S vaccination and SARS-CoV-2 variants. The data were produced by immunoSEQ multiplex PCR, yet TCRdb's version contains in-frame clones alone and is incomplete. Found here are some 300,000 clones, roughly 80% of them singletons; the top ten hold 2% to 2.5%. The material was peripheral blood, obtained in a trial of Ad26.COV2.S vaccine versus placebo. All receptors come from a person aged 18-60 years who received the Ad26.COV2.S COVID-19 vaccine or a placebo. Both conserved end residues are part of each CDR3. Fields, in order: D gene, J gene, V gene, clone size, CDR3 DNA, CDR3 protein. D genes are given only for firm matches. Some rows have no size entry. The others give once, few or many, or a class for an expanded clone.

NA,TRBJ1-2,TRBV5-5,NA,TGTGCCAGCAGCCCAACAGGGTTCAACTATGGCTACACCTTC,CASSPTGFNYGYTF
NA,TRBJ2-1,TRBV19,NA,TGTGCCAGTAGTATTCGCTTCGTACAGGGAGGGGATGAGCAGTTCTTC,CASSIRFVQGGDEQFF
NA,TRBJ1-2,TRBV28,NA,TGTGCCAGCAGTTTGGCAGGGTGGAACTATGGCTACACCTTC,CASSLAGWNYGYTF
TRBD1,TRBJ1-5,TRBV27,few,TGTGCCAGCAGTCCGGGACAGGGGTACCAGCCCCAGCATTTT,CASSPGQGYQPQHF
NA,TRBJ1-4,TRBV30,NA,TGTGCCTGGAGTATAGCTCTAACCGGGAGGACTAATGAAAAACTGTTTTTT,CAWSIALTGRTNEKLFF
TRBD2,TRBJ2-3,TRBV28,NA,TGTGCCAGCACCCTGGGTTGGAGCGGGGGTAGTACGCAGTATTTT,CASTLGWSGGSTQYF
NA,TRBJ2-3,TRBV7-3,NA,TGTGCCAGCAGCTTATTTAACGGAGAAACAGATACGCAGTATTTT,CASSLFNGETDTQYF
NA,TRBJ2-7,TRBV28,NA,TGTGCCAGCACCGGAGTCCGGGGGTTCTACGAGCAGTACTTC,CASTGVRGFYEQYF
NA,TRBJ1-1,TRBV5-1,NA,TGCGCCAGCAGCCCCTTTACCGGGTCCATGAACACTGAAGCTTTCTTT,CASSPFTGSMNTEAFF
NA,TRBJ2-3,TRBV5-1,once,TGCGCCAGCAGCTCCCCACAGGGAGGAACGCAGTATTTT,CASSSPQGGTQYF
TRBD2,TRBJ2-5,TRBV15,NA,TGTGCCACCAGCAGAGATGTAGCGGGGGCAAAAGAGACCCAGTACTTC,CATSRDVAGAKETQYF
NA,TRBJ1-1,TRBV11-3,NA,TGTGCCAGCAGCACCACTGCAGGAGCGGGGGCTTTCTTT,CASSTTAGAGAFF
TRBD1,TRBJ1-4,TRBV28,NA,TGTGCCAGCATTGACAGGGGTGAAAAACTGTTTTTT,CASIDRGEKLFF
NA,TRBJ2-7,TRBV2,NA,TGTGCCAGCAGTGGACCGGGACAAGGCCTAAGGGAGCAGTACTTC,CASSGPGQGLREQYF
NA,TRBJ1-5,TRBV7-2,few,TGTGCCAGCAGCCCAGGGGTTAGCAATCAGCCCCAGCATTTT,CASSPGVSNQPQHF
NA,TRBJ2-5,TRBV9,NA,TGTGCCAGCAGCGTAGCGTTCTCGAGGGAGACCCAGTACTTC,CASSVAFSRETQYF
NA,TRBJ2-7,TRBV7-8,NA,TGTGCCAGCAGCCCCAGGGGTTCGCCCAGCTCCTACGAGCAGTACTTC,CASSPRGSPSSYEQYF
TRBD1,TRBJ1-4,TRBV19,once,TGTGCCAGTAGTGACCCCAGGGGGGCTGCTAATGAAAAACTGTTTTTT,CASSDPRGAANEKLFF
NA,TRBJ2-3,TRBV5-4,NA,TGTGCCAGCAGCTTTGAACAGGGAGGGACGCAGTATTTT,CASSFEQGGTQYF
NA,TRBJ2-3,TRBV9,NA,TGTGCCAGCAGCGTAACCCCATCGGGGGCCCGCCGTCACGATACGCAGTATTTT,CASSVTPSGARRHDTQYF
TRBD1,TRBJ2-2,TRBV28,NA,TGTGCCAGCGGACAGGGAGACGCCGGGGAGCTGTTTTTT,CASGQGDAGELFF
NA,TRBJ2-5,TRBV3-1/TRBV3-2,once,TGTGCCAGCAGCCAAGACAGGGTAGGGACCCAGTACTTC,CASSQDRVGTQYF
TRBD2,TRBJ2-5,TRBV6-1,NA,TGTGCCAGCAGTGACTGGACTAGCGGGGGGGCCAGGGAGACCCAGTACTTC,CASSDWTSGGARETQYF
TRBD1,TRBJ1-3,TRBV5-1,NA,TGCGCCAGCAGCTATGGGACAGAAGGAAACACCATATATTTT,CASSYGTEGNTIYF
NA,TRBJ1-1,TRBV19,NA,TGTGCCAGTAGTTGGACGGGACACTCATCGCTTATAAGGACTGAAGCTTTCTTT,CASSWTGHSSLIRTEAFF
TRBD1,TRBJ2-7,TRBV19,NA,TGTGCCAGTAGTATAATCCCAGGACAGGCATCCTACGAGCAGTACTTC,CASSIIPGQASYEQYF
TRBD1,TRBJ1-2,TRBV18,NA,TGTGCCAGCTCACCACAGAGGACAGGGGGCTACTATGGCTACACCTTC,CASSPQRTGGYYGYTF
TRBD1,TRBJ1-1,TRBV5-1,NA,TGCGCCAGCAGCGCCGGGACAGGGACGAACACTGAAGCTTTCTTT,CASSAGTGTNTEAFF
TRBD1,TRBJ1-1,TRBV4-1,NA,TGCGCCAGCAGCCACCCCGGGCAGGGGGGGACTGAAGCTTTCTTT,CASSHPGQGGTEAFF
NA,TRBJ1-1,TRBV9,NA,TGTGCCAGCAGCGCCCAGGGACACTTGAACACTGAAGCTTTCTTT,CASSAQGHLNTEAFF
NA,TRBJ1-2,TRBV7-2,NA,TGTGCCAGCAGGGTGACAGGTTCTAACTATGGCTACACCTTC,CASRVTGSNYGYTF
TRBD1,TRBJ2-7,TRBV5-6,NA,TGTGCCAGCAGCATGGACAGGGTCTACGAGCAGTACTTC,CASSMDRVYEQYF
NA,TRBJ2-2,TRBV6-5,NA,TGTGCCAGCAGTTACTCAACAGGGACCGGGGAGCTGTTTTTT,CASSYSTGTGELFF
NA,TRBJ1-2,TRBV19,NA,TGTGCCAGTAGTATCGACTCTTACTATGGCTACACCTTC,CASSIDSYYGYTF
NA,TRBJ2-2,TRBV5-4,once,TGTGCCAGCAGCGTGGACACCCATACCGCGAACACCGGGGAGCTGTTTTTT,CASSVDTHTANTGELFF
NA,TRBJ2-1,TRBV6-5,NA,TGTGCCAGCAGGTGGGGGCCCTACAATGAGCAGTTCTTC,CASRWGPYNEQFF
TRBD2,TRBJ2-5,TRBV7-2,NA,TGTGCCAGCAGCTTAGACGCCGTTAGGCGGGGGGTACAAGAGACCCAGTACTTC,CASSLDAVRRGVQETQYF
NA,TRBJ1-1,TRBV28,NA,TGTGCCAGCAGTCCGAGACACTCGTCTGAAGCTTTCTTT,CASSPRHSSEAFF
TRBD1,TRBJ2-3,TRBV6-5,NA,TGTGCCAGCAAGCGGACAGGGTCCACAGATACGCAGTATTTT,CASKRTGSTDTQYF
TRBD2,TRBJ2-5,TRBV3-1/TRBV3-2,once,TGTGCCAGCAGCCAAGGAGGGAGCGGGGCGGAGACCCAGTACTTC,CASSQGGSGAETQYF
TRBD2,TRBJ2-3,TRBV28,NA,TGTGCCAGCAGTCCTACCGGCAGCAGCGGGACCTTCACAGATACGCAGTATTTT,CASSPTGSSGTFTDTQYF
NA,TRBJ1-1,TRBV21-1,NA,TGTGCCAGCAGCAAAGACAGGGGCGAGACTCTAGACACTGAAGCTTTCTTT,CASSKDRGETLDTEAFF
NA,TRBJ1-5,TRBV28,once,TGTGCCAGCAGATCTGGGCCTCAGCCCCAGCATTTT,CASRSGPQPQHF
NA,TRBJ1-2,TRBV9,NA,TGTGCCAGCAGCGTAGATCAGGGAAAAGCCTATGGCTACACCTTC,CASSVDQGKAYGYTF
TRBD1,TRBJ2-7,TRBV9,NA,TGTGCCAGCAGCCCCACCGGGACAGGGGGCTCCGAGCAGTACTTC,CASSPTGTGGSEQYF
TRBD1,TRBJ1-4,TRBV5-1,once,TGCGCCAGCAGCTCGGGACAGGGGGATGAAAAACTGTTTTTT,CASSSGQGDEKLFF
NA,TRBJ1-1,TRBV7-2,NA,TGTGCCAGCAGCTTTGGGGGCTGGGACACTGAAGCTTTCTTT,CASSFGGWDTEAFF
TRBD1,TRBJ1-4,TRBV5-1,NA,TGCGCCAGCAGCGTCCGGGACAGGGGCCCTGTGGGTGAAAAACTGTTTTTT,CASSVRDRGPVGEKLFF
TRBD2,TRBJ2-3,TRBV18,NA,TGTGCCAGCTCACCTGGGACTAGCGGGGGGGCCGCAGATACGCAGTATTTT,CASSPGTSGGAADTQYF
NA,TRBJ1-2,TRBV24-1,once,TGTGCCACCAGTGACCGGGGTAGGGGCAACTATGGCTACACCTTC,CATSDRGRGNYGYTF
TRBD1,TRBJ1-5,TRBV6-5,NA,TGTGCCAGCAGGATACAGGGGGATCAGCCCCAGCATTTT,CASRIQGDQPQHF
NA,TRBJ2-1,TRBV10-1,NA,TGCGCCAGCAGTGACACGGGAGTGGGATACAATGAGCAGTTCTTC,CASSDTGVGYNEQFF
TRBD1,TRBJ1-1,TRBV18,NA,TGTGCCAGCTCACCAGAGGGACAGTGGTACACTGAAGCTTTCTTT,CASSPEGQWYTEAFF
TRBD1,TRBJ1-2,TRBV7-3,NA,TGTGCCAGCAGCTCTGGGACAGGGGACTATGGCTACACCTTC,CASSSGTGDYGYTF
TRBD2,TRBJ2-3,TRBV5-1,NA,TGCGCCAGCAGAGAACTAGCGGGGTTTGCAGATACGCAGTATTTT,CASRELAGFADTQYF